The entry below gives a single TCR beta chain sequence along with its context. The antigen is unknown. The CDR3 has 10 amino acids. Deletions cut 8 bases from V and 6 bases from J, with 5 bases between. Germline V lookup: CDR1 MDHEN, CDR2 SYDVKM. The input for sorted-subset replicate PCRs was around 0.2 ug DNA, tens of thousands of T cell genomes. Sequencing was performed with immunoSEQ multiplex PCR; in TCRdb, only in-frame clones are kept and a portion is missing. Altogether 2 million to 2.5 million clones are present, roughly 95% being singletons, with the ten largest covering over 0.1%. HIV-negative, healthy adults without recent acute infections or vaccinations were the donors. The record originates from a study of shared clonotypes between healthy human individuals. Study summary: Each donor's CD4 naive and CD4 memory cells filled three plates apiece, CD8 naive two, and CD8 memory one.

General study results and limits: Tissues were not sampled, only blood, and their repertoires likely differ.

The rearrangement joins TRBV28 to TRBJ1-3; D is unresolved. The receptor was isolated from a young man in good health. The sequenced sample was naive CD4+ T cells sorted from blood. Subset described: CD45RA+ positively selected. The CDR3: CASSANTIYF. The CDR3 DNA is TGTGCCAGCTCGGCAAACACCATATATTTT. Full variable domain (remainder filled in from reference TRBV28 and TRBJ1-3): DVKVTQSSRYLVKRTGEKVFLECVQDMDHENMFWYRQDPGLGLRLIYFSYDVKMKEKGDIPEGYSVSREKKERFSLILESASTNQTSMYLCASSANTIYFGEGSWLTVV.